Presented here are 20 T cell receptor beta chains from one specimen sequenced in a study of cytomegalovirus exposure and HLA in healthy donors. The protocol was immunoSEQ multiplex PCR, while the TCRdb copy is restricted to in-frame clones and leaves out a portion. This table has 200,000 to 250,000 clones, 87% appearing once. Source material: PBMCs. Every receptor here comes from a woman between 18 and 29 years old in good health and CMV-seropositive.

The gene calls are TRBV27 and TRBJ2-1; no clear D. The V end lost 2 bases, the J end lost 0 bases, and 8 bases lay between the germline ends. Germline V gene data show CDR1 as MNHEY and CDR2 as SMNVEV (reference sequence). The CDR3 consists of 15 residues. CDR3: CASSLAPGSYNEQFF. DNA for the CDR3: TGTGCCAGCAGTTTAGCCCCCGGCTCCTACAATGAGCAGTTCTTC.

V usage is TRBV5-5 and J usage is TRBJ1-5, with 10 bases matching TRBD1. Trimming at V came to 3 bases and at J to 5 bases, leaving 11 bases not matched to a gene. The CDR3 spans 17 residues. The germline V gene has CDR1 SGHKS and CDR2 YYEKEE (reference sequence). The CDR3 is CASSSAPGQGIDQPQHF. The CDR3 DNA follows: TGTGCCAGCAGCTCCGCTCCGGGACAGGGGATTGATCAGCCCCAGCATTTT.

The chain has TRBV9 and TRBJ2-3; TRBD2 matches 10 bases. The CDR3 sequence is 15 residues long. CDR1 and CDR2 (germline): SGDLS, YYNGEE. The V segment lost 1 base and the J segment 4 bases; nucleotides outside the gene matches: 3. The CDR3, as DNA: TGTGCCAGCAGCGTACTAGCGGGAGACCCAGATACGCAGTATTTT. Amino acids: CASSVLAGDPDTQYF.

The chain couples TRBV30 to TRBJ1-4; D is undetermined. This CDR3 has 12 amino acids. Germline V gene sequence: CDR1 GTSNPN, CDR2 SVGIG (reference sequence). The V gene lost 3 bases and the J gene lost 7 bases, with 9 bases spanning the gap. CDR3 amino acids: CAWRGGGEKLFF. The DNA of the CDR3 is TGTGCCTGGAGGGGAGGAGGTGAAAAACTGTTTTTT.

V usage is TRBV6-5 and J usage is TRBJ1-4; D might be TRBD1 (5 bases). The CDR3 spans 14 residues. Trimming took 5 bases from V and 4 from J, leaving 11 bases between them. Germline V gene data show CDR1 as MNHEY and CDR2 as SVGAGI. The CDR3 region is CASSPTAINEKLFF. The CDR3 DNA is TGTGCCAGCAGTCCGACAGCCATTAATGAAAAACTGTTTTTT.

In nucleotides, the CDR3 is TGTGCCAGCAGCTTTAAAGACCGGAGAGAGCAGTACTTC. This sequence encodes CASSFKDRREQYF. V usage is TRBV7-9 and J usage is TRBJ2-7; D gene unclear. This CDR3 is built from 13 residues. V was clipped by 3 bases and J by 7 bases, with 13 bases between them. From germline, CDR1 is SEHNR and CDR2 FQNEAQ (reference sequence). Together with reference TRBV7-9 and TRBJ2-7, the CDR3 gives the full variable domain: DTGVSQNPRHKITKRGQNVTFRCDPISEHNRLYWYRQTLGQGPEFLTYFQNEAQLEKSRLLSDRFSAERPKGSFSTLEIQRTEQGDSAMYLCASSFKDRREQYFGPGTRLTVT.

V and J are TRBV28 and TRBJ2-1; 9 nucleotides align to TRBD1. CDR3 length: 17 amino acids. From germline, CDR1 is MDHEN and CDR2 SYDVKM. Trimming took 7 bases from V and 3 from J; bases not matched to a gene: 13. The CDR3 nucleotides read TGTGCCAGCACTAAGTCCGGGACAGGGTTATTCTACAATGAGCAGTTCTTC. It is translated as CASTKSGTGLFYNEQFF.

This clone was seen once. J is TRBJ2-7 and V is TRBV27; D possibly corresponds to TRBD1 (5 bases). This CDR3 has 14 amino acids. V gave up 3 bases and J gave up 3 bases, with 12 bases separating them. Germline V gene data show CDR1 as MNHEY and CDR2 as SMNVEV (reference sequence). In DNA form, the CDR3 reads TGTGCCAGCAGTTTCTCTGTAGGGGTCTACGAGCAGTACTTC. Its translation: CASSFSVGVYEQYF.

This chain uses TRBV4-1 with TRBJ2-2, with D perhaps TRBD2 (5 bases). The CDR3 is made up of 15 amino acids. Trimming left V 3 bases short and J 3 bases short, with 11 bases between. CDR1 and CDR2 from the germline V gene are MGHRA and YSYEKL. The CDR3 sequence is CASSQMVGDTGELFF. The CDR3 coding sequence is TGCGCCAGCAGCCAGATGGTCGGGGACACCGGGGAGCTGTTTTTT.

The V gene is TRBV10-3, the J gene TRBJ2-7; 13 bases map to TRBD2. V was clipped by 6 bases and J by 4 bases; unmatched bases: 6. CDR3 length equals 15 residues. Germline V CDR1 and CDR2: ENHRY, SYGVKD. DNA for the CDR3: TGTGCCATCAGGGGGGAACTAGCGGGAGGGTACGAGCAGTACTTC. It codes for CAIRGELAGGYEQYF.

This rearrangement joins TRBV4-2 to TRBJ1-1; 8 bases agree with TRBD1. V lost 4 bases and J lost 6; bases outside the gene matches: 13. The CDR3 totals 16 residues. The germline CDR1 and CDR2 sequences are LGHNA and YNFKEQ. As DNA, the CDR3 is TGTGCCAGCAGCCGGACACCACCAGGGGGCACCCCTGAAGCTTTCTTT. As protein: CASSRTPPGGTPEAFF.

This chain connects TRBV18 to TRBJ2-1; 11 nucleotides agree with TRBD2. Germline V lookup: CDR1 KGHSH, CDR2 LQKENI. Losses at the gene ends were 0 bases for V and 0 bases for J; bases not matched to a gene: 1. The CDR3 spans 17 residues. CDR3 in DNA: TGTGCCAGCTCACCACCCGGACTAGCGGGCTCCTACAATGAGCAGTTCTTC. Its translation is CASSPPGLAGSYNEQFF.

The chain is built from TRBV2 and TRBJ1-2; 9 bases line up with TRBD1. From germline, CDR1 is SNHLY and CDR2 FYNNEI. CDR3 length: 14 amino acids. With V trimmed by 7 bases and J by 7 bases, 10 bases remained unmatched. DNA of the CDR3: TGTGCCAGCATGATCGGGACAGGGAATGTTGGCTACACCTTC. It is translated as CASMIGTGNVGYTF.

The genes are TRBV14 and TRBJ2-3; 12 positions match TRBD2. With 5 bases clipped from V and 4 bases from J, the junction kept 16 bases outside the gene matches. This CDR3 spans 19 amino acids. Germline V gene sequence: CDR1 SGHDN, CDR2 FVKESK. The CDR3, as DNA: TGTGCCAGCAGCTACGGGACAGGGTGGACTAGCGGGAAAGCAGATACGCAGTATTTT. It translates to CASSYGTGWTSGKADTQYF.

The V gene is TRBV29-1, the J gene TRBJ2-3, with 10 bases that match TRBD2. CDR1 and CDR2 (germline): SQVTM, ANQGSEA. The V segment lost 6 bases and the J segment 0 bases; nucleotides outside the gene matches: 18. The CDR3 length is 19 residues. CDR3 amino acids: CSVGREITGLAESTDTQYF. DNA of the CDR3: TGCAGCGTAGGCAGGGAAATTACTGGACTAGCGGAAAGCACAGATACGCAGTATTTT.

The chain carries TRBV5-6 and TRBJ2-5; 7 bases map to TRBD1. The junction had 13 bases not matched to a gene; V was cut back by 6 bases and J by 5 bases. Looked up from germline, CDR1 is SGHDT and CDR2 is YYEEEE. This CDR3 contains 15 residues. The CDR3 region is CASTPIRAGGETQYF. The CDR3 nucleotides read TGTGCCAGCACCCCCATAAGGGCAGGGGGTGAGACCCAGTACTTC.

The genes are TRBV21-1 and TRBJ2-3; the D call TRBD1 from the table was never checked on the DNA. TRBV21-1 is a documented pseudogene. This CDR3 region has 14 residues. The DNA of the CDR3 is TGTGCCAGCCCCGACAGGGCCAGCACAGATACGCAGTATTTT. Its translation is CASPDRASTDTQYF.

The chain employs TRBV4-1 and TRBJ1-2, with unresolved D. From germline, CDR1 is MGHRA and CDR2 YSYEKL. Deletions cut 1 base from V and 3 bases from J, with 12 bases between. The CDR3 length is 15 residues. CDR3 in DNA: TGCGCCAGCAGCCAAGTTAAAGGGAGGGACTATGGCTACACCTTC. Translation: CASSQVKGRDYGYTF.

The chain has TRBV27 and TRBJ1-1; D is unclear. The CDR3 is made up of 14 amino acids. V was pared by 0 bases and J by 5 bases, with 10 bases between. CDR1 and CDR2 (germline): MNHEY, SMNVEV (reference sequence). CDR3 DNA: TGTGCCAGCAGTTTATCTGCGGGGATGACTGAAGCTTTCTTT. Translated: CASSLSAGMTEAFF.

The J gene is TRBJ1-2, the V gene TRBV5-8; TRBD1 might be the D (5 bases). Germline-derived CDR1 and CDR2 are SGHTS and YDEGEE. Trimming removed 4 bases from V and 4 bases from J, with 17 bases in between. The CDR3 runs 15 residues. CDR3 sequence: CASSHDSSKVYGYTF. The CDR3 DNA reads TGTGCCAGCAGCCACGACAGCTCAAAGGTCTATGGCTACACCTTC.